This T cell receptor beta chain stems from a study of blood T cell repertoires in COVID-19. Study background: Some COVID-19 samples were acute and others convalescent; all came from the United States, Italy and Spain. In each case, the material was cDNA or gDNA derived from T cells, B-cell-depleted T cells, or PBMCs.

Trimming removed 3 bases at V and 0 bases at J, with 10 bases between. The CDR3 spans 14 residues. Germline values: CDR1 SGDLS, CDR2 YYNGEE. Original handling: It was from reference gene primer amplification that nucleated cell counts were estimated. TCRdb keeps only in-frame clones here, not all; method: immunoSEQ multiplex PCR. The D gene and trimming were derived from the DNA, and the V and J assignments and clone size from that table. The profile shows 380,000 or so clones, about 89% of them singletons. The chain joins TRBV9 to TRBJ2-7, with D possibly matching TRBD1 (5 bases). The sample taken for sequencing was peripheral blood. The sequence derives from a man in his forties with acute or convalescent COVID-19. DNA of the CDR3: TGTGCCAGCAGCGGAAGTGACAGCTCCTACGAGCAGTACTTC. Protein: CASSGSDSSYEQYF.